This record concerns one T cell receptor beta chain sequence. The length of the CDR3 is 15 residues. Trimming cost V 6 bases and J 4 bases, with 16 bases left between them. CDR1 and CDR2 from the germline V gene are MNHEY and SVGAGI. This sample was taken from a study of CD8+ T cells in alopecia areata. The overall study: The duration of tofacitinib was 6 to 18 months, with 6 months off drug afterward.

RNA was isolated and reverse transcribed to cDNA, the sequencing template. Produced via immunoSEQ multiplex PCR; TCRdb's table is partial and in-frame only. The data show 110,000 to 150,000 clones, 40% to 65% seen once. The specimen was CD4+ T cells sorted from blood, collected at week 0. The sequence derives from a human donor with alopecia areata. The chain couples TRBV6-5 to TRBJ2-1, with a tentative D call TRBD2 (6 bases). The CDR3 loop reads CASSPTRVGYNEQFF. CDR3 in DNA: TGTGCCAGCAGCCCGACTAGGGTGGGGTACAATGAGCAGTTCTTC.